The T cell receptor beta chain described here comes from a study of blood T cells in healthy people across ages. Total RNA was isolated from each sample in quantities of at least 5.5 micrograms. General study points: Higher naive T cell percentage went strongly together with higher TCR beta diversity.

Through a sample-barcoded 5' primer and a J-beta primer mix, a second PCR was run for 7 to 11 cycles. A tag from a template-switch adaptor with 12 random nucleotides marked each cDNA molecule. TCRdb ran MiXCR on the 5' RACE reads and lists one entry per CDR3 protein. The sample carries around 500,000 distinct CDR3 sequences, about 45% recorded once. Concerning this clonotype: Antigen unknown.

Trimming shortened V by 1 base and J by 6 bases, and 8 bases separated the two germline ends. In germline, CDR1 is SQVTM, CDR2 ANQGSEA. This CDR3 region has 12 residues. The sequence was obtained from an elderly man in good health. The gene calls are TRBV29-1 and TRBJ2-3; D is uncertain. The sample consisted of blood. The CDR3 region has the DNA TGCAGCGTTGAAGGCCGGATGGATACGCAGTATTTT. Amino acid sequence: CSVEGRMDTQYF.